The 29 T cell receptor beta chains given below trace back to one sample, sequenced in a study of blood T cell repertoires in COVID-19. TCRdb's table, derived via immunoSEQ multiplex PCR, lists solely in-frame clones and lacks some. The repertoire holds some 250,000 clones, with roughly 87% as singletons. Material: peripheral blood. These receptors originate from a woman aged 25 to 39 with acute or convalescent COVID-19.

V gene TRBV6-2 or TRBV6-3 combines with J gene TRBJ1-2; 8 bases map to TRBD1. Trimming at V came to 6 bases and at J to 4 bases, leaving 13 bases not matched to a gene. The CDR3 totals 16 residues. The germline CDR1 and CDR2 sequences are MNHEY and SVGEGT. The CDR3, as DNA: TGTGCCAGCAGCCCTATTACCGGACAGGGAGTCTATGGCTACACCTTC. Translated, it gives CASSPITGQGVYGYTF.

The rearrangement links TRBV30 to TRBJ2-7; weak D call: TRBD1 (5 bases). Germline lookup yields CDR1 GTSNPN and CDR2 SVGIG (reference sequence). This CDR3 has 14 residues. The germline V and J ends were trimmed by 0 bases and 0 bases, with 9 bases remaining between them. The CDR3 sequence: CAWSVGAGSYEQYF. The CDR3 DNA reads as TGTGCCTGGAGTGTAGGGGCTGGCTCCTACGAGCAGTACTTC.

The V and J genes are TRBV5-1 and TRBJ2-3, with 15 bases lining up with TRBD2. CDR3 size: 20 residues. The trim removed 4 bases at V and 2 bases at J, leaving 14 bases unmatched. Germline assignment: CDR1 SGHRS and CDR2 YFSETQ. The chain's CDR3 is CASSPGLAGGGGFLTDTQYF. The CDR3 coding sequence is TGCGCCAGCAGCCCGGGACTAGCGGGAGGTGGAGGTTTTCTCACAGATACGCAGTATTTT.

V and J are TRBV6-4 and TRBJ2-1, with TRBD2 matching 8 bases. The germline V gene encodes CDR1 MRHNA and CDR2 SNTAGT. CDR3 size: 14 residues. Trimming at V came to 3 bases and at J to 7 bases, leaving 5 bases not matched to a gene. CDR3: CASSDAGGENEQFF. The CDR3 DNA reads as TGTGCCAGCAGTGATGCGGGAGGCGAAAATGAGCAGTTCTTC.

J is TRBJ1-2 and V is TRBV12-2. TRBV12-2 is labeled a pseudogene. The CDR3 extends over 17 amino acids. CDR3 loop: CASRIAGGLQPNYGYTF. The DNA of the CDR3 is TGTGCAAGTCGCATAGCGGGGGGGCTCCAGCCTAACTATGGCTACACCTTC.

The chain is built from TRBV9 and TRBJ2-1; 8 bases match TRBD1. Germline CDR1 SGDLS, CDR2 YYNGEE. The J segment lost 0 bases and the V segment lost 0 bases, leaving 8 bases of the junction unmatched. The CDR3 covers 18 residues. The CDR3 DNA sequence: TGTGCCAGCAGCGTAGAACCCCGACAGGGGAGCTCCTACAATGAGCAGTTCTTC. Its protein is CASSVEPRQGSSYNEQFF.

Points on this clone: Other DNA sequences in this specimen translate into the identical CDR3. The chain combines TRBV4-3 with TRBJ2-7, with a tentative D call TRBD2 (5 bases). This CDR3 has 14 residues. Trimming removed 4 bases from V and 0 bases from J, with 10 bases in between. The germline gives CDR1 LGHNA, CDR2 YSLEER. Here the CDR3 DNA reads TGCGCCAGCAGCCCCGGGGTGAGCTCCTACGAGCAGTACTTC. Translated, it gives CASSPGVSSYEQYF.

This clone occurred once. The V call is TRBV5-1, the J call TRBJ1-6; D not certain. V lost 0 bases, J lost 9 bases, and 13 bases lay in between. The germline CDR1 and CDR2 sequences are SGHRS and YFSETQ. This CDR3 has 15 amino acids. CDR3 loop: CASSLEQVVGSPLHF. In DNA form, the CDR3 reads TGCGCCAGCAGCTTGGAGCAGGTCGTCGGTTCACCCCTCCACTTT.

The gene calls are TRBV27 and TRBJ2-7, with 14 bases fitting TRBD2. This CDR3 is built from 18 residues. Germline loops: CDR1 MNHEY, CDR2 SMNVEV (reference sequence). J was trimmed by 4 bases and V by 6 bases; bases with no gene match: 14. As DNA, the CDR3 is TGTGCCAGCAGGCGATCGGGACTAGCGGGAGTGGCTGGTTACGAGCAGTACTTC. It specifies CASRRSGLAGVAGYEQYF.

V and J are TRBV19 and TRBJ2-7; 7 bases line up with TRBD2. Germline CDR1 reads LNHDA; CDR2 reads SQIVND (reference sequence). The CDR3 extends over 14 amino acids. The V gene end was trimmed by 6 bases and the J gene end by 6 bases; junction bases not matched to a gene: 11. This chain's CDR3 is CASSRTGLVIEQYF. The CDR3 region has the DNA TGTGCCAGTAGCCGAACCGGACTAGTTATCGAGCAGTACTTC. Based on the CDR3 plus reference TRBV19 and TRBJ2-7, the full variable domain is DGGITQSPKYLFRKEGQNVTLSCEQNLNHDAMYWYRQDPGQGLRLIYYSQIVNDFQKGDIAEGYSVSREKKESFPLTVTSAQKNPTAFYLCASSRTGLVIEQYFGPGTRLTVT.

The DNA of the CDR3 is TGTGCCTTGGGACAGGGGTTTGGTAATTCACCCCTCCACTTT. Translation gives CALGQGFGNSPLHF. The V gene is TRBV30, the J gene TRBJ1-6, with TRBD1 identical over 10 bases. Trimming removed 7 bases from V and 6 bases from J; junction bases left unmatched: 6. This CDR3 region has 14 residues. CDR1 is GTSNPN and CDR2 is SVGIG in the germline V gene (reference sequence).

This rearrangement joins TRBV11-2 to TRBJ2-1, with 9 nucleotides matching TRBD2. Germline values: CDR1 SGHAT, CDR2 FQNNGV. The CDR3 is made up of 12 amino acids. V lost 4 bases, J lost 16 bases, and 8 bases stayed unmatched. The DNA of the CDR3 is TGTGCCAGCAGCTCACGGACTAGCGATTCCTTCTTC. Residues: CASSSRTSDSFF.

The genes are TRBV5-1 and TRBJ1-4, with 7 nucleotides matching TRBD1. With V trimmed by 1 base and J by 5 bases, 5 bases remained unmatched. CDR1 SGHRS and CDR2 YFSETQ come from the germline V gene. The CDR3 is made up of 15 amino acids. The CDR3: CASSLFGTENEKLFF. CDR3 bases: TGCGCCAGCAGCTTGTTTGGGACAGAGAATGAAAAACTGTTTTTT.

The chain has TRBV6-5 and TRBJ2-1, with 7 bases fitting TRBD2. The CDR3 contains 16 residues. With 4 bases clipped from V and 2 bases from J, the junction kept 8 bases outside the gene matches. CDR1 and CDR2 (germline): MNHEY, SVGAGI. The CDR3 nucleotides are TGTGCCAGCAGTTCCCCGAGCGGGACCCCCTACAATGAGCAGTTCTTC. It specifies CASSSPSGTPYNEQFF.

The chain links TRBV7-3 to TRBJ2-3; TRBD2 is a possible D gene (6 bases). V was cut by 4 bases and J by 6 bases, with 17 bases left in between. The CDR3 loop spans 15 amino acids. Germline assignment: CDR1 SGHTA and CDR2 FQGTGA. The CDR3 protein is CASSSRVAAHDTQYF. CDR3 bases: TGTGCCAGCAGCTCCCGAGTAGCGGCACATGATACGCAGTATTTT.

This clone was seen only once. The chain combines TRBV4-1 with TRBJ2-7, with D possibly being TRBD2 (7 bases). The germline CDR1 and CDR2 sequences are MGHRA and YSYEKL. V shed 0 bases and J shed 2 bases, with 14 bases lying between them. The CDR3 has 16 amino acids. CDR3 sequence reads: CASSQEGGARAYEQYF. CDR3 DNA: TGCGCCAGCAGCCAAGAGGGGGGGGCGCGGGCCTACGAGCAGTACTTC.

The chain has TRBV5-4 and TRBJ2-3, with TRBD2 matching over 13 bases. The CDR3 covers 17 residues. J was trimmed by 6 bases and V by 2 bases; bases with no gene match: 9. In germline, CDR1 is SGHNT, CDR2 YYREEE (reference sequence). The CDR3 DNA follows: TGTGCCAGCAGCTTATGGGAGGGACTAGCGGGGTCGGATACGCAGTATTTT. This translates into CASSLWEGLAGSDTQYF.

This chain links TRBV27 with TRBJ2-3; 7 bases match TRBD1. V lost 4 bases to trimming and J lost 5 bases; unmatched junction nucleotides: 0. Germline-derived CDR1 and CDR2 are MNHEY and SMNVEV (reference sequence). The CDR3 totals 12 residues. The CDR3 DNA sequence: TGTGCCAGCAGTTGGGACAGAGATACGCAGTATTTT. Translated, it gives CASSWDRDTQYF.

This chain joins TRBV10-1 and TRBJ2-2; TRBD2 matches at 15 bases. V lost 8 bases to trimming and J lost 1 base; unmatched junction nucleotides: 5. The CDR3 sequence is 17 residues long. CDR1 and CDR2 (germline): WNHNN, SYGVQD (reference sequence). Here the CDR3 reads CASSRTSGRVNTGELFF. In DNA form, the CDR3 reads TGCGCCAGCTCGAGGACTAGCGGGAGGGTGAACACCGGGGAGCTGTTTTTT.

The rearrangement uses TRBV6-6 and TRBJ2-5; the match to TRBD1 covers 10 bases. V lost 6 bases to trimming and J lost 5 bases; unmatched junction nucleotides: 12. The CDR3 contains 16 residues. Germline V gene lookup returns CDR1 MNHNY and CDR2 SVGAGI (reference sequence). CDR3 residues: CASRPPRDRGMETQYF. In nucleotides, the CDR3 is TGTGCCAGCAGACCACCCCGGGACAGGGGTATGGAGACCCAGTACTTC.

The J gene is TRBJ2-2, the V gene TRBV5-6; TRBD1 aligns across 7 bases. Unmatched junction bases numbered 8, after V lost 3 bases and J lost 3 bases. The CDR3 length is 16 residues. CDR1 is SGHDT, CDR2 YYEEEE, per germline. The chain's CDR3 is CASSSRQGWDTGELFF. CDR3 nucleotide sequence: TGTGCCAGCAGCTCACGACAGGGTTGGGACACCGGGGAGCTGTTTTTT.

The DNA for the CDR3 is TGTGCCAGTAGTATAGGGCTCCGGACTCCACCCTACGAGCAGTACTTC. Protein sequence: CASSIGLRTPPYEQYF. The gene calls are TRBV19 and TRBJ2-7; a possible D gene is TRBD2 (5 bases). V was cut by 1 base and J by 2 bases, with 15 bases left in between. CDR3 size: 16 residues. The germline V gene encodes CDR1 LNHDA and CDR2 SQIVND (reference sequence).

Only one count was recorded for this clone. The chain is built from TRBV18 and TRBJ2-1; D unclear. Deletions cut 5 bases from V and 0 bases from J, with 5 bases between. The CDR3 has 13 amino acids. CDR1 and CDR2 from the germline V gene are KGHSH and LQKENI. The CDR3 protein is CASSSYSYNEQFF. The CDR3 DNA sequence: TGTGCCAGCTCATCCTACTCCTACAATGAGCAGTTCTTC.

In regard to this clone: Other DNA sequences from this sample encode an identical CDR3 as well. The chain has TRBV27 and TRBJ2-7, with 9 bases aligning to TRBD1. The germline CDR1 and CDR2 sequences are MNHEY and SMNVEV (reference sequence). The junction had 2 bases not matched to a gene; V was cut back by 3 bases and J by 5 bases. CDR3 length equals 13 residues. CDR3: CASSLGQGNEQYF. The CDR3 bases are TGTGCCAGCAGTTTGGGACAGGGAAACGAGCAGTACTTC.

This clone has a handful of counts. This chain joins TRBV3-1 (or the pseudogene TRBV3-2) and TRBJ2-7; 7 nucleotides match TRBD1. The CDR3 consists of 16 residues. In germline, CDR1 is LGHDT, CDR2 YNNKEL (reference sequence). J lost 4 bases, V lost 4 bases, and 13 bases had no gene match. This CDR3 is CASSLRGQVRRYEQYF. CDR3 coding DNA: TGTGCCAGCAGCCTCCGAGGACAGGTCCGTCGGTACGAGCAGTACTTC.

The V call is TRBV11-3, the J call TRBJ2-2; D is possibly TRBD2 (5 bases). The CDR3 contains 13 residues. The V end was cut by 6 bases, the J end by 5 bases, with 10 bases between. The germline CDR1 and CDR2 sequences are SGHNT and YENEEA. The CDR3: CASRLGVTGELFF. CDR3 bases: TGTGCCAGCAGGTTGGGAGTAACCGGGGAGCTGTTTTTT.

Only one count was recorded for this clone. The CDR3 is CASSLGGEISEQFF. CDR3 bases: TGTGCCAGCAGTTTGGGGGGAGAGATAAGTGAGCAGTTCTTC. The J gene is TRBJ2-1, the V gene TRBV6-5; possibly TRBD2 for D (6 bases). The CDR3 extends over 14 amino acids. The germline V gene encodes CDR1 MNHEY and CDR2 SVGAGI. V was pared by 4 bases and J by 9 bases, with 16 bases between.

The rearrangement links TRBV6-4 to TRBJ1-2; TRBD1 aligns across 11 bases. CDR1 and CDR2 from the germline V gene are MRHNA and SNTAGT. Losses at the gene ends were 4 bases for V and 4 bases for J; bases not matched to a gene: 11. The CDR3 is made up of 17 amino acids. The CDR3, as DNA: TGTGCCAGCAGTGTAGGACAGGGGGCGTCTTTTCCCTATGGCTACACCTTC. This codes for CASSVGQGASFPYGYTF.

The chain joins TRBV18 to TRBJ1-5, with 7 bases that match TRBD1. Germline CDR1 is KGHSH and CDR2 is LQKENI. J gave up 3 bases and V 1 base, and 6 bases lay outside the gene matches. CDR3 length: 16 residues. CDR3 in DNA: TGTGCCAGCTCACCACTAAGGACAGGAGACAATCAGCCCCAGCATTTT. As protein: CASSPLRTGDNQPQHF.